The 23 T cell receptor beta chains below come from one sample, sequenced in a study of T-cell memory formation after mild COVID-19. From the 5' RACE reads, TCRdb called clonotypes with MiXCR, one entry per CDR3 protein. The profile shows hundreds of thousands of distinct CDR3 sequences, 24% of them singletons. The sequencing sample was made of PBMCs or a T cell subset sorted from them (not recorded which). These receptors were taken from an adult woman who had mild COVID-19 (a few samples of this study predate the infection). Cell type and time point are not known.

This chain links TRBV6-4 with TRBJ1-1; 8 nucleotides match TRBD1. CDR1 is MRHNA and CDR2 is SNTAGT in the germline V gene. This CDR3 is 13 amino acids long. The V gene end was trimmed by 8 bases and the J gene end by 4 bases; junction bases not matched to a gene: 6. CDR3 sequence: CASRVTGGTEAFF. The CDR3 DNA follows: TGTGCCAGCCGGGTAACAGGGGGCACTGAAGCTTTCTTT.

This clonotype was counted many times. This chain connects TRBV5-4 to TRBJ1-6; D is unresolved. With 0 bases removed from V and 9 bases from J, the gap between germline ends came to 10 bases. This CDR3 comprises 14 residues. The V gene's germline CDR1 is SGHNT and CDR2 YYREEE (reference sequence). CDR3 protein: CASSLGGEGSPLHF. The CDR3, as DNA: TGTGCCAGCAGCTTGGGGGGTGAGGGTTCACCCCTCCACTTT.

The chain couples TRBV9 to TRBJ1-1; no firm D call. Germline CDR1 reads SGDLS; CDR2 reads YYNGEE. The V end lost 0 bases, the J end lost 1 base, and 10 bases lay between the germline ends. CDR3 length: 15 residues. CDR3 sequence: CASSVGTDGNTEAFF. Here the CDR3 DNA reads TGTGCCAGCAGCGTAGGTACAGACGGGAACACTGAAGCTTTCTTT.

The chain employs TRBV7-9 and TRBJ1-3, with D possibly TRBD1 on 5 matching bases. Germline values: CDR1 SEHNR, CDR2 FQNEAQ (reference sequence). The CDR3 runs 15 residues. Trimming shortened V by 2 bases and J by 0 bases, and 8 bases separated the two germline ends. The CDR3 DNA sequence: TGTGCCAGCAGCTTAAGCAGGGCCTCTGGAAACACCATATATTTT. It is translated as CASSLSRASGNTIYF.

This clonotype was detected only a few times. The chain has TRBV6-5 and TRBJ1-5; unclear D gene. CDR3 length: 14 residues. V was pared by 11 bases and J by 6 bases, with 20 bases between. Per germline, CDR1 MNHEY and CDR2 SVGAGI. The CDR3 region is CASHSRGLGQPQHF. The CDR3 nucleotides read TGTGCCTCCCACTCACGAGGGTTGGGTCAGCCCCAGCATTTT.

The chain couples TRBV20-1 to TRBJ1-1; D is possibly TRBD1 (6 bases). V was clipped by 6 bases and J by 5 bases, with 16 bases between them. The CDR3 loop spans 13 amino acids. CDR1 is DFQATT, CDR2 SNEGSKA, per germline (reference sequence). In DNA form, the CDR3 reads TGCAGTGCACTCCTCGGAGGGGGGACTGAAGCTTTCTTT. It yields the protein CSALLGGGTEAFF.

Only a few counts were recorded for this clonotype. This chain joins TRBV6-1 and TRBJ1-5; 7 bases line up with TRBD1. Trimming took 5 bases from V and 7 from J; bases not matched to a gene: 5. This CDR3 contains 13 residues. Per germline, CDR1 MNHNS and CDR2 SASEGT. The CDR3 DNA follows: TGTGCCAGCAGTCGACAGGGTTTACAGCCCCAGCATTTT. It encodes CASSRQGLQPQHF.

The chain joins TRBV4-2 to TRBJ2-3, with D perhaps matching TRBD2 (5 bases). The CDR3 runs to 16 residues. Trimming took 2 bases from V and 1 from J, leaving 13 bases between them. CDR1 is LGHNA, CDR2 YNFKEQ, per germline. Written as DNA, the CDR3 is TGTGCCAGCAGCCAAATCGCGGTGAGGGGCACAGATACGCAGTATTTT. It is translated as CASSQIAVRGTDTQYF.

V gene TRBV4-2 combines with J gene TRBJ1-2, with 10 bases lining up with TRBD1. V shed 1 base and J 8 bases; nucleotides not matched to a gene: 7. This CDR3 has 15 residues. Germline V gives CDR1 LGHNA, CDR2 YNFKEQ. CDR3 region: CASSQVGQGDVGYTF. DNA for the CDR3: TGTGCCAGCAGCCAAGTAGGACAGGGGGACGTGGGCTACACCTTC.

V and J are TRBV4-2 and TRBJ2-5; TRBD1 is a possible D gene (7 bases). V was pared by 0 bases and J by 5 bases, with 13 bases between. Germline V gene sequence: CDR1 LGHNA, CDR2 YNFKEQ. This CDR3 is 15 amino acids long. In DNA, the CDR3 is TGTGCCAGCAGCCAAGATCGCAGGGGGGATGAGACCCAGTACTTC. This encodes CASSQDRRGDETQYF.

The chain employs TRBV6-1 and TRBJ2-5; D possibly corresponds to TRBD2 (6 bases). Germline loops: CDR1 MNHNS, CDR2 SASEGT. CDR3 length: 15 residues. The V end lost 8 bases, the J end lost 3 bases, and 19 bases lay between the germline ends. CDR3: CASRIDPGAEETQYF. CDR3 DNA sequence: TGTGCCAGCCGAATTGACCCGGGAGCAGAAGAGACCCAGTACTTC.

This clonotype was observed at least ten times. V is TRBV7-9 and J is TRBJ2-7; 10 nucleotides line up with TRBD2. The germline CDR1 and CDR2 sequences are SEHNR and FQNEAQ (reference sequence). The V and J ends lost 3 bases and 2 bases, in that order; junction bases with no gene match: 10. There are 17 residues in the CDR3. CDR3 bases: TGTGCCAGCAGCTTTGATCAGGTAGCGGGAGGACCCTACGAGCAGTACTTC. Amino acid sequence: CASSFDQVAGGPYEQYF.

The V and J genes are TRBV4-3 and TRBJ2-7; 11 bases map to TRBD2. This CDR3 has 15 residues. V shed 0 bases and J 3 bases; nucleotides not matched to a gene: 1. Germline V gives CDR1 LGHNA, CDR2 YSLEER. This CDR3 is CASSQETSGNYEQYF. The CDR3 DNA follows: TGCGCCAGCAGCCAAGAGACTAGCGGGAACTACGAGCAGTACTTC.

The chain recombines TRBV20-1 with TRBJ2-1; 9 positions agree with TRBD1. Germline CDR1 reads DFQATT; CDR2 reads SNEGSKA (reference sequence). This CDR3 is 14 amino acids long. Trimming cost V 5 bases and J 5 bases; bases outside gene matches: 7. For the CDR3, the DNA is TGCAGTGCTTTAACGGGACAGGGTCACAATGAGCAGTTCTTC. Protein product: CSALTGQGHNEQFF.

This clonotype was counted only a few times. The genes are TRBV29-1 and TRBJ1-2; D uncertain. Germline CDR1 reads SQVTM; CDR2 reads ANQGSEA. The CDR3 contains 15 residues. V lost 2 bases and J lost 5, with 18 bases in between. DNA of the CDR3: TGCAGCGTTGAAAATCTGTTGGACCGGGTATATGGCTACACCTTC. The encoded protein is CSVENLLDRVYGYTF.

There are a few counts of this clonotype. The CDR3 protein is CASSLRDRVLAGVSEQYF. For the CDR3, the DNA is TGTGCCAGCAGCCTCCGGGACAGGGTACTAGCGGGAGTATCCGAGCAGTACTTC. This chain uses TRBV7-2 with TRBJ2-7; 11 nucleotides align to TRBD2. This CDR3 spans 18 amino acids. The V and J ends lost 5 bases and 6 bases, in that order; junction bases with no gene match: 18. Germline V gene data show CDR1 as SGHTA and CDR2 as FQGNSA.

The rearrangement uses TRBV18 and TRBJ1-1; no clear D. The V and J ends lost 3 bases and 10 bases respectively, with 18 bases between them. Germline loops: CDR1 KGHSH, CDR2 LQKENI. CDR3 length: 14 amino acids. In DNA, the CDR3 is TGTGCCAGCTCACCGAACGGACCCTCGGCGGGAGCTTTCTTT. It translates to CASSPNGPSAGAFF.

Here the CDR3 reads CASSLYQGAGTGELFF. The CDR3 region has the DNA TGTGCCAGCAGCTTATACCAGGGGGCGGGTACCGGGGAGCTGTTTTTT. V and J are TRBV11-2 and TRBJ2-2; 8 nucleotides agree with TRBD1. Germline values: CDR1 SGHAT, CDR2 FQNNGV. V shed 2 bases, J shed 5 bases, and the junction held 7 bases outside the gene matches. CDR3 size: 16 residues. Filled out from reference TRBV11-2 and TRBJ2-2, the complete variable domain reads EAGVAQSPRYKIIEKRQSVAFWCNPISGHATLYWYQQILGQGPKLLIQFQNNGVVDDSQLPKDRFSAERLKGVDSTLKIQPAKLEDSAVYLCASSLYQGAGTGELFFGEGSRLTVL.

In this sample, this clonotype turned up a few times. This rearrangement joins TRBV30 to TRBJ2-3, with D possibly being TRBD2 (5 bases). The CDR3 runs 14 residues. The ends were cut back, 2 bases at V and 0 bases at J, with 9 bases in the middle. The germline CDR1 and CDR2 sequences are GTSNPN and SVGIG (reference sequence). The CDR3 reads CAWSSSGSTDTQYF. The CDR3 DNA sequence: TGTGCCTGGAGTTCTTCGGGAAGCACAGATACGCAGTATTTT.

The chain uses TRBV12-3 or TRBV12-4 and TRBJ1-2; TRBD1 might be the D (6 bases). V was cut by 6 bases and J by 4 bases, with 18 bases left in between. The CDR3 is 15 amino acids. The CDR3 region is CASSPNSGALYGYTF. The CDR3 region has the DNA TGTGCCAGCAGCCCCAATTCGGGGGCCCTCTATGGCTACACCTTC.

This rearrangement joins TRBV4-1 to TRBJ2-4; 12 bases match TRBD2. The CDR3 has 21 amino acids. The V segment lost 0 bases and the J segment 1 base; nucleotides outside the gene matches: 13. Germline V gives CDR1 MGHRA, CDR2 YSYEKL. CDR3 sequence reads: CASSQEPRPSGGAVAKNIQYF. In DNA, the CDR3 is TGCGCCAGCAGCCAAGAGCCCCGACCTAGCGGGGGGGCCGTTGCCAAAAACATTCAGTACTTC.

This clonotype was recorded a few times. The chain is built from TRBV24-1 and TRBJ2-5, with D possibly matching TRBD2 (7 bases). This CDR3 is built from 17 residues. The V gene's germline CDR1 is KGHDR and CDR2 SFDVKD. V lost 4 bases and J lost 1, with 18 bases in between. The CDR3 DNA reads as TGTGCCACCAGTGACGCCTCGGGGCGGGGGCTCCAAGAGACCCAGTACTTC. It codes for CATSDASGRGLQETQYF.

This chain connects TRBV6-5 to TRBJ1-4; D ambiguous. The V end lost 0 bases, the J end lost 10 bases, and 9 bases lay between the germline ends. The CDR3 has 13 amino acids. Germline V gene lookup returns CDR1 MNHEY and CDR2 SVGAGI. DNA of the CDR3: TGTGCCAGCAGTTACTCAACTGCCGGAAAACTGTTTTTT. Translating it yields CASSYSTAGKLFF.